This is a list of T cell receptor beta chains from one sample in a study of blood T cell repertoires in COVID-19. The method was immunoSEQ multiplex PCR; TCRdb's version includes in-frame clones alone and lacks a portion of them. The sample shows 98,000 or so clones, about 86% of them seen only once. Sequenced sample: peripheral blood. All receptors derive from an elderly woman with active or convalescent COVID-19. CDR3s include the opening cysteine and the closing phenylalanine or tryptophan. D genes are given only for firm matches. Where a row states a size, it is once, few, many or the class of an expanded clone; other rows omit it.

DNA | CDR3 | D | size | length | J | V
TGCGCCAGCAGCGGACAGTGGGGAGAAAATGGCTACACCTTC | CASSGQWGENGYTF | - | - | 14 | TRBJ1-2 | TRBV5-1
TGTGCCAGCAGTTTATCCAGTCCCTACGAGCAGTACTTC | CASSLSSPYEQYF | - | - | 13 | TRBJ2-7 | TRBV28
TGTGCCAGCAGCTCTACGCATATTAAGCGGGAGGGCCTAATAAATGAGCAGTTCTTC | CASSSTHIKREGLINEQFF | TRBD2 | once | 19 | TRBJ2-1 | TRBV7-3
TGTGCCAGCAGTCGTAAACCGGGACAGGGTCATCAGCCCCAGCATTTT | CASSRKPGQGHQPQHF | TRBD1 | - | 16 | TRBJ1-5 | TRBV28
TGTGCCAGCAGTTTAACGGGGGGAAGGGGTGGCTACACCTTC | CASSLTGGRGGYTF | - | - | 14 | TRBJ1-2 | TRBV27
TGTGCCAGCAGACACAGCTTAAACAATGAGCAGTTCTTC | CASRHSLNNEQFF | - | - | 13 | TRBJ2-1 | TRBV6-5
TGTGCCAGCAGCTTAGTCCAGGGGGCCACTGAAGCTTTCTTT | CASSLVQGATEAFF | TRBD1 | - | 14 | TRBJ1-1 | TRBV7-2
TGTGCCAGCAGCTACAGACTAGCGGTAACAGATACGCAGTATTTT | CASSYRLAVTDTQYF | TRBD2 | - | 15 | TRBJ2-3 | TRBV27
TGTGCCAGTAGTATGGGGGACAGCTTTCGCAATGAGCAGTTCTTC | CASSMGDSFRNEQFF | TRBD1 | - | 15 | TRBJ2-1 | TRBV19
TGTGCCAGCACCAGGGATTTAGTGCCGAGGGGGGGCGATGGCTATGGCTACACCTTC | CASTRDLVPRGGDGYGYTF | - | - | 19 | TRBJ1-2 | TRBV13
TGTGCCAGCAGCTTTAGGGGGCGGGGAAACAATGAGCAGTTCTTC | CASSFRGRGNNEQFF | - | - | 15 | TRBJ2-1 | TRBV5-6
TGTGCCTGGAAATATGCGGGTAGTGGATCACCCCTCCACTTT | CAWKYAGSGSPLHF | - | - | 14 | TRBJ1-6 | TRBV30
TGTGCCAGCAGCGTGGGGACCCGGGACAGCCTGGGGGGCAATCAGCCCCAGCATTTT | CASSVGTRDSLGGNQPQHF | TRBD1 | few | 19 | TRBJ1-5 | TRBV7-2
TGTGCCAGCAGCTTGGATCTAGTTACCTACGAGCAGTACTTC | CASSLDLVTYEQYF | - | few | 14 | TRBJ2-7 | TRBV5-4
TGTGCCTGGAGTGTCTCACTATACGAGCAGTACTTC | CAWSVSLYEQYF | - | - | 12 | TRBJ2-7 | TRBV30
TGTGCCAGTAGTAGAACCTCAGGTTTCGGTGGCAATCAGCCCCAGCATTTT | CASSRTSGFGGNQPQHF | - | - | 17 | TRBJ1-5 | TRBV19
TGCGCCAGCAGCCTCCTCGGACTTTTCTACAATGAGCAGTTCTTC | CASSLLGLFYNEQFF | - | - | 15 | TRBJ2-1 | TRBV4-1
TGTGCCAGCAGCTTATGTGGGGCGCGTCAAGAGACCCAGTACTTC | CASSLCGARQETQYF | - | - | 15 | TRBJ2-5 | TRBV11-3
TGTGCCTGGAGTGTACCCCAGGGGGCGCTAACAGATACGCAGTATTTT | CAWSVPQGALTDTQYF | TRBD1 | once | 16 | TRBJ2-3 | TRBV30
TGTGCCAGCACCTATCGACTATCACACGAATACAATGAGCAGTTCTTC | CASTYRLSHEYNEQFF | - | - | 16 | TRBJ2-1 | TRBV7-2
TGTGCCAGCAGCAACTGGGGAGGGATTTACGAGCAGTACTTC | CASSNWGGIYEQYF | TRBD2 | - | 14 | TRBJ2-7 | TRBV3-1/TRBV3-2
TGCGCCAGCAGCTCAGGCGCCCCCCGAGAGACCCAGTACTTC | CASSSGAPRETQYF | - | once | 14 | TRBJ2-5 | TRBV5-1
TGTGCCAGCAGCGCCGATGGGACAGGGCTGAGCTCCTACGAGCAGTACTTC | CASSADGTGLSSYEQYF | TRBD1 | - | 17 | TRBJ2-7 | TRBV9
TGTGCCAGCTCACCGACCACAGGGCCTCAGGGCAATCAGCCCCAGCATTTT | CASSPTTGPQGNQPQHF | - | once | 17 | TRBJ1-5 | TRBV18
TGTGCCAGCAGTAGGGGTCCCAGCTCTGGGGCCAACGTCCTGACTTTC | CASSRGPSSGANVLTF | - | - | 16 | TRBJ2-6 | TRBV27
TGTGCCAGCAGAGGGGTTGCGGCTAATGAAAAACTGTTTTTT | CASRGVAANEKLFF | - | - | 14 | TRBJ1-4 | TRBV25-1
TGTGCCAGCAGCAGGACAGGGAGCTCTGGAAACACCATATATTTT | CASSRTGSSGNTIYF | TRBD1 | - | 15 | TRBJ1-3 | TRBV6-5
TGTGCCAGCAGCGCCCAACAGGGGGCCACCAATGAGCAGTTCTTC | CASSAQQGATNEQFF | TRBD1 | - | 15 | TRBJ2-1 | TRBV7-9
TGTGCCAGCAGTGAAGGGACAGGCTATAATTCACCCCTCCACTTT | CASSEGTGYNSPLHF | TRBD1 | - | 15 | TRBJ1-6 | TRBV2
TGTGCCATCAGTGAGTATGACAGGAGACTTTATCAGCCCCAGCATTTT | CAISEYDRRLYQPQHF | - | - | 16 | TRBJ1-5 | TRBV10-3
TGTGCCAGCAGCCTATCGGAGGGGCCGGGACGTCTAAGTTTACCCCTCCACTTT | CASSLSEGPGRLSLPLHF | - | - | 18 | TRBJ1-6 | TRBV7-2
TGTGCCAGTAGTCGCGACAGGGTTGGGGAGACCCAGTACTTC | CASSRDRVGETQYF | TRBD1 | - | 14 | TRBJ2-5 | TRBV19
TGTGCCAGCAGTGAACCAGGAAATCAGCCCCAGCATTTT | CASSEPGNQPQHF | - | - | 13 | TRBJ1-5 | TRBV25-1
TGTGCCAGTAGTATGGAGGGGGGGGCCGGCGGGGAAAAACTGTTTTTT | CASSMEGGAGGEKLFF | - | - | 16 | TRBJ1-4 | TRBV19
TGTGCCAGCAGCCTACAGGGGTATGGCTACACCTTC | CASSLQGYGYTF | TRBD1 | once | 12 | TRBJ1-2 | TRBV14
TGTGCCAGTAGTCGGGGTTCCTACAATGAGCAGTTCTTC | CASSRGSYNEQFF | - | - | 13 | TRBJ2-1 | TRBV19